Shown below are 25 T cell receptor beta chains from a single sample sequenced in a study of shared clonotypes between healthy human individuals. Profiling relied on immunoSEQ multiplex PCR, and the TCRdb table lists in-frame clones only, not all of them. The data hold roughly 2.1 million clones, with 85% to 95% observed a single time. CD45RO-negative, CCR7-positively selected cells formed the naive CD8 fraction, excluding terminally differentiated effector memory CD45RA+ cells. Material: naive CD8+ T cells from PBMCs. These receptor sequences come from a man aged 18 to 29 in good health. Some clones in this sample may be carry-over from other donors' samples.

V and J are TRBV19 and TRBJ2-7; 7 bases line up with TRBD1. The CDR3 runs 14 residues. V trimming: 5 bases; J trimming: 7 bases; junction bases outside the gene matches: 11. Germline V gene data show CDR1 as LNHDA and CDR2 as SQIVND (reference sequence). CDR3 in amino acids: CASSPTGAQGEQYF. The DNA of the CDR3 is TGTGCCAGTAGTCCCACAGGGGCTCAAGGGGAGCAGTACTTC.

This clone was seen once. This chain links TRBV19 with TRBJ2-1; D might be TRBD2 (5 bases). Looked up from germline, CDR1 is LNHDA and CDR2 is SQIVND (reference sequence). With 7 bases removed from V and 0 bases from J, the gap between germline ends came to 13 bases. The CDR3 runs 15 residues. The CDR3 loop reads CASKFRGDSYNEQFF. Here the CDR3 DNA reads TGTGCCAGTAAGTTTCGGGGAGACTCCTACAATGAGCAGTTCTTC. The full variable domain, its missing parts supplied by reference TRBV19 and TRBJ2-1, is DGGITQSPKYLFRKEGQNVTLSCEQNLNHDAMYWYRQDPGQGLRLIYYSQIVNDFQKGDIAEGYSVSREKKESFPLTVTSAQKNPTAFYLCASKFRGDSYNEQFFGPGTRLTVL.

The rearrangement links TRBV21-1 to TRBJ2-2; TRBD1, the table's D call, lacks a check against the DNA. TRBV21-1 is marked as a pseudogene. CDR3 length: 20 amino acids. This CDR3 reads CASSTLRKRGRRMNTGELFF. The CDR3 coding sequence is TGTGCCAGCAGCACCCTCCGCAAGAGGGGGCGCAGGATGAACACCGGGGAGCTGTTTTTT.

The sample holds a few counts of this clone. The chain combines TRBV9 with TRBJ1-1; D is uncertain. V was pared by 4 bases and J by 2 bases, with 12 bases between. This CDR3 comprises 14 residues. Germline V lookup: CDR1 SGDLS, CDR2 YYNGEE. CDR3 in DNA: TGTGCCAGCAGCCAGACCGGGAGAAACACTGAAGCTTTCTTT. Translation: CASSQTGRNTEAFF.

V gene TRBV2 combines with J gene TRBJ2-2, with a possible D match to TRBD2 (6 bases). The germline V gene encodes CDR1 SNHLY and CDR2 FYNNEI. The ends were cut back, 8 bases at V and 0 bases at J, with 13 bases in the middle. The CDR3 is made up of 15 amino acids. The CDR3 bases are TGTGCCAGCGAGGCGGGACGGCCGAACACCGGGGAGCTGTTTTTT. Residues: CASEAGRPNTGELFF.

The genes are TRBV7-3 and TRBJ2-1, with unresolved D. There are 17 residues in the CDR3. V lost 5 bases to trimming and J lost 8 bases, with 25 bases between them. In germline, CDR1 is SGHTA, CDR2 FQGTGA. CDR3 nucleotide sequence: TGTGCCAGCAGCCGTCGTGGGCTGATTTCTCCTACGGATGAGCAGTTCTTC. It codes for CASSRRGLISPTDEQFF.

Details on this clone: Other DNA sequences of this sample code for an identical CDR3. V usage is TRBV27 and J usage is TRBJ2-1; D unresolved. The CDR3 consists of 13 residues. Trimming pared 2 bases from V and 4 bases from J, leaving 6 bases between. The germline V gene encodes CDR1 MNHEY and CDR2 SMNVEV (reference sequence). The CDR3 nucleotides read TGTGCCAGCAGTTTAAACATTTACAATGAGCAGTTCTTC. It yields the protein CASSLNIYNEQFF.

The chain has TRBV6-5 and TRBJ2-7; 7 bases match TRBD1. CDR1 is MNHEY and CDR2 is SVGAGI in the germline V gene. The CDR3 consists of 15 residues. J lost 3 bases, V lost 2 bases, and 7 bases had no gene match. CDR3 nucleotides: TGTGCCAGCAGTTACCACAGGGGTGACAACTACGAGCAGTACTTC. The encoded protein is CASSYHRGDNYEQYF.

The chain links TRBV4-2 to TRBJ2-1, with a weak D call TRBD2 (7 bases). Germline CDR1 is LGHNA and CDR2 is YNFKEQ. Trimming pared 1 base from V and 0 bases from J, leaving 16 bases between. The CDR3 is made up of 18 amino acids. The DNA for the CDR3 is TGTGCCAGCAGCCAAGTGGCGGGGGCCGAGAGCTCCTACAATGAGCAGTTCTTC. Translating it yields CASSQVAGAESSYNEQFF.

The gene calls are TRBV9 and TRBJ2-1; 9 bases fit TRBD2. Trimming took 3 bases from V and 4 from J; bases not matched to a gene: 2. Germline V gives CDR1 SGDLS, CDR2 YYNGEE. There are 14 residues in the CDR3. The CDR3 nucleotides are TGTGCCAGCAGCGGGCGGGAGGGGTACAATGAGCAGTTCTTC. It encodes CASSGREGYNEQFF.

The sample holds a few counts of this clone. The sample holds other DNA sequences that translate to the same CDR3. This rearrangement joins TRBV9 to TRBJ1-5, with D perhaps TRBD1 (5 bases). Germline V CDR1 and CDR2: SGDLS, YYNGEE. The V end was cut by 0 bases, the J end by 4 bases, with 8 bases between. CDR3 length equals 14 residues. CDR3: CASSVGAGNQPQHF. The DNA of the CDR3 is TGTGCCAGCAGCGTAGGGGCAGGGAATCAGCCCCAGCATTTT. Based on the CDR3 plus reference TRBV9 and TRBJ1-5, the full variable domain is DSGVTQTPKHLITATGQRVTLRCSPRSGDLSVYWYQQSLDQGLQFLIQYYNGEERAKGNILERFSAQQFPDLHSELNLSSLELGDSALYFCASSVGAGNQPQHFGDGTRLSIL.

The table lists this clone with a count of one. The rearrangement links TRBV14 to TRBJ2-1, with D perhaps matching TRBD1 (5 bases). Trimming removed 5 bases from V and 0 bases from J, with 11 bases in between. Germline loops: CDR1 SGHDN, CDR2 FVKESK. The CDR3 is 15 amino acids. CDR3: CASSSGFSSYNEQFF. The CDR3 DNA follows: TGTGCCAGCAGCTCAGGGTTTAGCTCCTACAATGAGCAGTTCTTC.

The chain uses TRBV19 and TRBJ2-6; 7 nucleotides align to TRBD1. Germline assignment: CDR1 LNHDA and CDR2 SQIVND (reference sequence). This CDR3 has 16 amino acids. V gave up 4 bases and J gave up 2 bases; unmatched junction bases: 5. As DNA, the CDR3 is TGTGCCAGTAGTAACCCTGACAGGGCTGGGGCCAACGTCCTGACTTTC. Its protein is CASSNPDRAGANVLTF. Based on the CDR3 plus reference TRBV19 and TRBJ2-6, the full variable domain is DGGITQSPKYLFRKEGQNVTLSCEQNLNHDAMYWYRQDPGQGLRLIYYSQIVNDFQKGDIAEGYSVSREKKESFPLTVTSAQKNPTAFYLCASSNPDRAGANVLTFGAGSRLTVL.

The chain employs TRBV7-9 and TRBJ2-4; perhaps TRBD1 as D (5 bases). Germline assignment: CDR1 SEHNR and CDR2 FQNEAQ (reference sequence). V was pared by 5 bases and J by 0 bases, with 14 bases between. The CDR3 spans 16 residues. The CDR3 DNA is TGTGCCAGCAGCACCGACAGACCAATAGCCAAAAACATTCAGTACTTC. It specifies CASSTDRPIAKNIQYF.

This clone turned up a few times. In nucleotides, the CDR3 is TGTGCCAGCAGTCCCCGCGGGCCCCAGCATTTT. This codes for CASSPRGPQHF. The chain recombines TRBV28 with TRBJ1-5; D not resolved. This CDR3 spans 11 amino acids. V lost 5 bases to trimming and J lost 9 bases, with 8 bases between them. Looked up from germline, CDR1 is MDHEN and CDR2 is SYDVKM. The variable domain in full, completed from reference TRBV28 and TRBJ1-5, reads DVKVTQSSRYLVKRTGEKVFLECVQDMDHENMFWYRQDPGLGLRLIYFSYDVKMKEKGDIPEGYSVSREKKERFSLILESASTNQTSMYLCASSPRGPQHFGDGTRLSIL.

This sequence joins TRBV19 and TRBJ2-1; D possibly matches TRBD1 or TRBD2 (5 bases each). CDR3 length: 17 amino acids. Germline values: CDR1 LNHDA, CDR2 SQIVND (reference sequence). V lost 4 bases and J 7 bases, leaving 23 bases between the germline ends. The CDR3 is CASSTFFTGTFGNEQFF. The CDR3 region has the DNA TGTGCCAGTAGTACCTTTTTTACCGGGACCTTTGGGAATGAGCAGTTCTTC.

This clone occurred once. The V and J genes are TRBV20-1 and TRBJ1-6; maybe TRBD1 (6 bases). V was trimmed by 6 bases and J by 16 bases, leaving 13 bases between them. Per germline, CDR1 DFQATT and CDR2 SNEGSKA (reference sequence). The CDR3 extends over 10 amino acids. CDR3 residues: CSAARGLLHF. In nucleotides, the CDR3 is TGCAGTGCCGCTCGGGGGCTGCTCCACTTT.

The chain recombines TRBV5-4 with TRBJ1-1, with 10 positions matching TRBD1. Germline V gene sequence: CDR1 SGHNT, CDR2 YYREEE (reference sequence). This CDR3 comprises 14 residues. V lost 4 bases, J lost 4 bases, and 4 bases stayed unmatched. Here the CDR3 DNA reads TGTGCCAGCAGCCCGGGGACAGGGGTCACTGAAGCTTTCTTT. Translation gives CASSPGTGVTEAFF.

This clone was picked up one time. The rearrangement joins TRBV9 to TRBJ2-2, with TRBD2 matching over 7 bases. The CDR3 is 15 residues long. The germline gives CDR1 SGDLS, CDR2 YYNGEE. The trim removed 5 bases at V and 5 bases at J, leaving 9 bases unmatched. This chain's CDR3 is CASRRLSGETGELFF. CDR3 nucleotide sequence: TGTGCCAGCAGAAGATTAAGCGGGGAGACCGGGGAGCTGTTTTTT.

The chain joins TRBV25-1 to TRBJ1-4; D is undetermined. CDR3 length: 14 amino acids. The germline CDR1 and CDR2 sequences are MGHDK and SYGVNS. Trimming removed 3 bases from V and 6 bases from J, with 11 bases in between. CDR3 sequence (DNA): TGTGCCAGCAGTGATCTGGGAGGCGATGAAAAACTGTTTTTT. It specifies CASSDLGGDEKLFF.

The chain joins TRBV27 to TRBJ2-1, with D tentatively TRBD2 (5 bases). V was clipped by 7 bases and J by 7 bases, with 14 bases between them. The CDR3 is made up of 13 amino acids. The germline CDR1 and CDR2 sequences are MNHEY and SMNVEV (reference sequence). The CDR3 reads CASTALSGNEQFF. CDR3 DNA: TGTGCCAGCACCGCCCTGAGCGGAAATGAGCAGTTCTTC.

This chain connects TRBV4-3 to TRBJ2-7; D gene ambiguous. Trimming removed 0 bases at V and 2 bases at J, with 14 bases between. CDR1 and CDR2 from the germline V gene are LGHNA and YSLEER. This CDR3 has 16 residues. DNA of the CDR3: TGCGCCAGCAGCCAAGATCTACTTCGGCCCCCCTACGAGCAGTACTTC. Residues: CASSQDLLRPPYEQYF.

The chain joins TRBV28 to TRBJ2-5, with D possibly matching TRBD1 (6 bases). The CDR3 runs 14 residues. Trimming took 0 bases from V and 7 from J, leaving 12 bases between them. Per germline, CDR1 MDHEN and CDR2 SYDVKM. DNA of the CDR3: TGTGCCAGCAGTTTATGGGGGGAACAGGGGACCCAGTACTTC. This sequence encodes CASSLWGEQGTQYF.

The chain carries TRBV9 and TRBJ2-4, with 13 bases matching TRBD2. J gave up 7 bases and V 3 bases, and 7 bases lay outside the gene matches. Germline CDR1 and CDR2: SGDLS and YYNGEE. CDR3 length equals 16 residues. This CDR3 reads CASSAKTSGRSNIQYF. CDR3 in DNA: TGTGCCAGCAGCGCCAAGACTAGCGGGAGGTCTAACATTCAGTACTTC.

This clone was detected once. The chain links TRBV6-5 to TRBJ2-1, with 9 bases that match TRBD2. This CDR3 has 12 amino acids. V dropped 6 bases and J dropped 9; count of bases not matched to a gene: 3. Germline loops: CDR1 MNHEY, CDR2 SVGAGI. For the CDR3, the DNA is TGTGCCAGCAGGACAGCGGGAGGTGAGCAGTTCTTC. Protein: CASRTAGGEQFF.